This TCR beta chain was observed in a study of T cell responses to AZD1222 COVID-19 vaccine. Whole-study context: Analyses pooled second doses at about 4 or about 12 weeks.

General study points: Sampling that yielded the repertoires occurred only after the peak T cell response. Vaccine-associated CD4 TCRs ranged over spike, dominating at 160-218 and 743-854. Nearly half of spike-specific TCRs reportedly go after variant regions that carry no mutations.

Profiling relied on immunoSEQ multiplex PCR, and the TCRdb table lists in-frame clones only, not all of them. The table lists about 100,000 clones, around 91% of them singletons. Note on this clone: Its specificity is unknown.

This TCR was recovered from an adult in good health. The sample here was peripheral blood, taken on day 0 of AZD1222 vaccination.

The CDR3 is CASSSLSTQYF. DNA of the CDR3: TGTGCCAGCAGTTCCTTATCGACCCAGTACTTC. The rearrangement joins TRBV6-5 to TRBJ2-5; D uncertain. V was cut by 4 bases and J by 7 bases, with 7 bases left in between. Germline CDR1 MNHEY, CDR2 SVGAGI. This CDR3 comprises 11 residues.